The entry that follows covers one TCR beta chain sequence. These data originate in a study of T cell changes during pregnancy in multiple sclerosis. V dropped 4 bases and J dropped 4 bases, with 14 bases sitting between them. CDR1 and CDR2 from the germline V gene are KGHSH and LQKENI. The length of the CDR3 is 15 residues. TCRdb's table, derived via immunoSEQ multiplex PCR, lists solely in-frame clones and lacks some. The sample comprises under 80,000 clones, roughly 90% of which are singletons, and under 2% rests with the top ten. This TCR came from a female donor with multiple sclerosis, enrolled in a pregnancy study. This specimen was peripheral blood, taken in the first trimester of pregnancy. The V call is TRBV18, the J call TRBJ2-1, with D perhaps matching TRBD2 (5 bases). The CDR3 is CASSRLRVQYNEQFF. CDR3 bases: TGTGCCAGCTCACGGCTGAGGGTCCAATACAATGAGCAGTTCTTC. The full variable domain, with the rest looked up from reference TRBV18 and TRBJ2-1, is NAGVMQNPRHLVRRRGQEARLRCSPMKGHSHVYWYRQLPEEGLKFMVYLQKENIIDESGMPKERFSAEFPKEGPSILRIQQVVRGDSAAYFCASSRLRVQYNEQFFGPGTRLTVL.